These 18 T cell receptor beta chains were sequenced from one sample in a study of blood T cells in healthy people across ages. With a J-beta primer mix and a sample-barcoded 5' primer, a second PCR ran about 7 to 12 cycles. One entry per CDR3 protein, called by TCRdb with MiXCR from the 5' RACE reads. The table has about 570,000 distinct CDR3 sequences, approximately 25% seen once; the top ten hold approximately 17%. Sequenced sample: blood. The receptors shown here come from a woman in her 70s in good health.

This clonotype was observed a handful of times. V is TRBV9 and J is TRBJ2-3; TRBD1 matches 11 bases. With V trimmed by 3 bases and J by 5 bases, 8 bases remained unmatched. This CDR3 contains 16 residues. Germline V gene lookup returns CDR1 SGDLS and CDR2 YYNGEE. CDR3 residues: CASSAWGGTGGDTQYF. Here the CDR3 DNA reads TGTGCCAGCAGCGCTTGGGGGGGGACAGGGGGAGATACGCAGTATTTT.

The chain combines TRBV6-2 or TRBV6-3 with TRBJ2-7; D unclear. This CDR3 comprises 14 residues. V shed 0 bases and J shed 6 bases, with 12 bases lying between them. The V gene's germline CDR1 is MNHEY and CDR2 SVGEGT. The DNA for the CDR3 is TGTGCCAGCAGTTACTCCCCGACATTTAGCGAGCAGTACTTC. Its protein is CASSYSPTFSEQYF.

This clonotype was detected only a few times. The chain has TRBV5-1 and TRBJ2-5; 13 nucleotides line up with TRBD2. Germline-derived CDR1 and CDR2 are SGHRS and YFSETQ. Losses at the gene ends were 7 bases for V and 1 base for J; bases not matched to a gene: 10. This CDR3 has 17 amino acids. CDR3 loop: CASRLAGGVGPQETQYF. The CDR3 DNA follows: TGCGCCAGCCGACTAGCGGGGGGTGTAGGGCCCCAAGAGACCCAGTACTTC.

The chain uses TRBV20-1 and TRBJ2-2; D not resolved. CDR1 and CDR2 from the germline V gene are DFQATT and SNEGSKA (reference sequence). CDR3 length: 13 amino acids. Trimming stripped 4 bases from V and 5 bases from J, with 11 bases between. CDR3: CSATKRGTGELFF. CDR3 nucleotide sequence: TGCAGTGCTACAAAAAGAGGAACCGGGGAGCTGTTTTTT.

The CDR3 region has the DNA TGTGCCAGCAGTTTATCCGGAGCCCATTACGAGCAGTACTTC. It is translated as CASSLSGAHYEQYF. The rearrangement joins TRBV12-3 or TRBV12-4 to TRBJ2-7; no clear D. CDR3 size: 14 residues. Trimming removed 2 bases from V and 4 bases from J, with 12 bases in between.

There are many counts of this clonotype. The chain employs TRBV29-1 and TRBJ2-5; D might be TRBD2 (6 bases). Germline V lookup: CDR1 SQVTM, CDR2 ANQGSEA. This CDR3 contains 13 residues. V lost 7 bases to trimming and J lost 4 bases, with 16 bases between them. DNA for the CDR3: TGCAGCGCAGACACGGGACTGGGAGAGACCCAGTACTTC. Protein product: CSADTGLGETQYF. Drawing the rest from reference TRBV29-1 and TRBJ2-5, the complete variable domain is SAVISQKPSRDICQRGTSLTIQCQVDSQVTMMFWYRQQPGQSLTLIATANQGSEATYESGFVIDKFPISRPNLTFSTLTVSNMSPEDSSIYLCSADTGLGETQYFGPGTRLLVL.

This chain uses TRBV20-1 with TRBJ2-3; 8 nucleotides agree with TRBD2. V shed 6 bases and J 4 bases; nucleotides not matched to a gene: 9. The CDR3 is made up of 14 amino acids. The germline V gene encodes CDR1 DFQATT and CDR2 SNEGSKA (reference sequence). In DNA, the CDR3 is TGCAGTGCCCTGCACGGGACTAGACCAGATACGCAGTATTTT. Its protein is CSALHGTRPDTQYF.

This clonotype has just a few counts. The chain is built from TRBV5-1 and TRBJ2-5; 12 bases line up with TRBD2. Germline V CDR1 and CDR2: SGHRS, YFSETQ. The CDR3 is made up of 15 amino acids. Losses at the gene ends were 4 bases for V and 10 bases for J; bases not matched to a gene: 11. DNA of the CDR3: TGCGCCAGCAGCCAAGGACTAGCGGGGCCAGGTGACCAGTACTTC. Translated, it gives CASSQGLAGPGDQYF.

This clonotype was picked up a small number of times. The CDR3 coding sequence is TGTGCCAGCAGCCGAAGGGACAGTTCTAATGAAAAACTGTTTTTT. It yields the protein CASSRRDSSNEKLFF. The chain combines TRBV4-2 with TRBJ1-4; TRBD1 matches at 7 bases. V lost 4 bases and J lost 3; bases outside the gene matches: 5. Germline V gene lookup returns CDR1 LGHNA and CDR2 YNFKEQ. CDR3 size: 15 residues.

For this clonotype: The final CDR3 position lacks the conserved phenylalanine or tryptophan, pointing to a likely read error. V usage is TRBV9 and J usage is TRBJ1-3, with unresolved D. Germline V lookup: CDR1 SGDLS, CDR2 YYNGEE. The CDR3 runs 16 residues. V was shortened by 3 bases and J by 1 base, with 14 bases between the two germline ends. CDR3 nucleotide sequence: TGTGCCAGCAGCGCCCGGCCCCGGGAATCTGGAAACACCATATATCTT. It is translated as CASSARPRESGNTIYL.

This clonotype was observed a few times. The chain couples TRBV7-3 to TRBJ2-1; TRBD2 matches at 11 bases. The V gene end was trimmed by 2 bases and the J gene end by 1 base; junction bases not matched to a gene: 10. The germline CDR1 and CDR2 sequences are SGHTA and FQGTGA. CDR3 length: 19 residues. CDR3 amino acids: CASSLLSGGANPSYNEQFF. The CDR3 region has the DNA TGTGCCAGCAGCTTACTTAGCGGGGGGGCGAATCCATCCTACAATGAGCAGTTCTTC.

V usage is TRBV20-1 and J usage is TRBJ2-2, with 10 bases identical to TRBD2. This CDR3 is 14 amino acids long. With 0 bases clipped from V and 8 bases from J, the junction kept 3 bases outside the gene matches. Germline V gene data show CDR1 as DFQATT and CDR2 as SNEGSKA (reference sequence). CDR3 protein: CSARESGGVGELFF. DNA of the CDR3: TGCAGTGCTAGAGAGAGCGGGGGGGTGGGGGAGCTGTTTTTT.

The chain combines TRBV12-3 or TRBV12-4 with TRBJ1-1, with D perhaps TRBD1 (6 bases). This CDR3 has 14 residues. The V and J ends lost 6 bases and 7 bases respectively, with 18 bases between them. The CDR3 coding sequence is TGTGCCAGCAGCCAAAGGACAGTCGTTGTTGAAGCTTTCTTT. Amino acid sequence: CASSQRTVVVEAFF.

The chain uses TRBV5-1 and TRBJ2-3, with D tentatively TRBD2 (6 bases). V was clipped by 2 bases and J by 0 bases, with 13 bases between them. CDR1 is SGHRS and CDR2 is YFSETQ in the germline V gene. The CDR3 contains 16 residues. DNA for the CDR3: TGCGCCAGCAGCTTATCGGGACTCATTAGCACAGATACGCAGTATTTT. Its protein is CASSLSGLISTDTQYF.

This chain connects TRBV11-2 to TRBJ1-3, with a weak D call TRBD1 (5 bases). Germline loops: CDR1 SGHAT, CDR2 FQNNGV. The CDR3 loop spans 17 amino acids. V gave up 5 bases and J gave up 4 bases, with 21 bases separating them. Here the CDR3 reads CASSARRLGTGGNTIYF. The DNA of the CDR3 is TGTGCCAGCAGCGCCCGCCGTTTAGGGACCGGAGGAAACACCATATATTTT.

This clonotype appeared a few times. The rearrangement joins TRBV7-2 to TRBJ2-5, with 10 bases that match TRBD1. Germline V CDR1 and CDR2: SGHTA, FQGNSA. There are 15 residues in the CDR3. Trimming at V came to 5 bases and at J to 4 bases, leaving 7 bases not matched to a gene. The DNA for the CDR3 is TGTGCCAGCAGCCTAGGGGGACAGGGGCCAGAGACCCAGTACTTC. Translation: CASSLGGQGPETQYF.

CDR3 nucleotides: TGTGCCAGCAGCCGGACAGACCCTACGTCCTACAATGAGCAGTTCTTC. This codes for CASSRTDPTSYNEQFF. V and J are TRBV12-3 or TRBV12-4 and TRBJ2-1; maybe TRBD1 (6 bases). The CDR3 loop spans 16 amino acids. The V gene lost 6 bases and the J gene lost 1 base, with 16 bases spanning the gap.

The CDR3 loop reads CSAQIREAYEKLFF. CDR3 in DNA: TGCAGTGCGCAGATCCGGGAGGCCTATGAAAAACTGTTTTTT. This chain connects TRBV20-1 to TRBJ1-4; no clear D. Trimming took 6 bases from V and 6 from J, leaving 17 bases between them. There are 14 residues in the CDR3. CDR1 and CDR2 from the germline V gene are DFQATT and SNEGSKA (reference sequence).